These 13 T cell receptor beta chains were all obtained from the same sample, sequenced in a study of cytomegalovirus exposure and HLA in healthy donors. The PCR made use of 60 Vbeta and 13 Jbeta primers. The method was immunoSEQ multiplex PCR; TCRdb's version includes in-frame clones alone and lacks a portion of them. The sample contains under 200,000 clones, around 79% of which appear only once. Sequences were obtained from PBMCs. Receptors were obtained from a woman aged 40-49 years in good health and CMV-seronegative.

The J gene is TRBJ2-1, the V gene TRBV7-2, with 10 positions matching TRBD2. The junction had 8 bases not matched to a gene; V was cut back by 1 base and J by 8 bases. Germline CDR1 SGHTA, CDR2 FQGNSA. The CDR3 spans 16 residues. The CDR3, as DNA: TGTGCCAGCAGCTTAGAGGGACTAGCGACGTCGCATGAGCAGTTCTTC. Encoded protein: CASSLEGLATSHEQFF.

J is TRBJ2-1 and V is TRBV2; D perhaps matches TRBD1 (5 bases). Trimming cost V 1 base and J 7 bases, with 8 bases left between them. This CDR3 spans 13 amino acids. CDR1 and CDR2 from the germline V gene are SNHLY and FYNNEI. DNA of the CDR3: TGTGCCAGCAGTGAAGAAAAGGGGAATGAGCAGTTCTTC. It specifies CASSEEKGNEQFF.

The chain couples TRBV5-4 to TRBJ2-1; D is perhaps TRBD2 (6 bases). Trimming stripped 0 bases from V and 7 bases from J, with 17 bases between. CDR3 size: 16 residues. Germline values: CDR1 SGHNT, CDR2 YYREEE (reference sequence). CDR3 in amino acids: CASSLEVRRGWNEQFF. The CDR3 DNA sequence: TGTGCCAGCAGCTTGGAGGTGAGGAGGGGTTGGAATGAGCAGTTCTTC.

The V gene is TRBV4-3, the J gene TRBJ2-5, with TRBD1 matching over 9 bases. The J call is doubtful: the DNA matches TRBJ2-7 better. This CDR3 region has 16 residues. Looked up from germline, CDR1 is LGHNA and CDR2 is YSLEER. The CDR3 reads CASSQEQGAGSYEQYF. CDR3 nucleotides: TGCGCCAGCAGCCAAGAACAGGGGGCTGGGTCCTACGAGCAGTACTTC.

A word on this clone: The sample carries other DNA sequences with the same CDR3. The rearrangement uses TRBV27 and TRBJ2-7; TRBD2 is a possible D gene (5 bases). Germline V gene sequence: CDR1 MNHEY, CDR2 SMNVEV (reference sequence). V was trimmed by 2 bases and J by 3 bases, leaving 8 bases between them. CDR3 length: 13 residues. The CDR3 DNA is TGTGCCAGCAGTTTAGCGGGCTACTACGAGCAGTACTTC. This translates into CASSLAGYYEQYF.

The CDR3 protein is CASSSHSGPQHF. The CDR3 DNA sequence: TGTGCCAGCAGCTCCCATAGCGGGCCCCAGCATTTT. The V call is TRBV9, the J call TRBJ1-5; no firm D call. Germline V gene data show CDR1 as SGDLS and CDR2 as YYNGEE. This CDR3 contains 12 residues. The V end lost 4 bases, the J end lost 9 bases, and 11 bases lay between the germline ends.

The gene calls are TRBV10-3 and TRBJ2-3; D possibly corresponds to TRBD2 (6 bases). Trimming shortened V by 6 bases and J by 0 bases, and 10 bases separated the two germline ends. The germline gives CDR1 ENHRY, CDR2 SYGVKD. This CDR3 is 14 amino acids long. CDR3 nucleotides: TGTGCCATCAGACCCGGGGGTAGCACAGATACGCAGTATTTT. It encodes CAIRPGGSTDTQYF.

The rearrangement links TRBV28 to TRBJ1-5; 7 nucleotides align to TRBD1. The J segment lost 5 bases and the V segment lost 4 bases, leaving 11 bases of the junction unmatched. From germline, CDR1 is MDHEN and CDR2 SYDVKM. The CDR3 sequence is 16 residues long. CDR3 sequence: CASSSPDRAVDQPQHF. In DNA form, the CDR3 reads TGTGCCAGCAGTTCACCAGACAGGGCGGTGGATCAGCCCCAGCATTTT.

The chain carries TRBV19 and TRBJ1-4; D is unclear. The germline V gene encodes CDR1 LNHDA and CDR2 SQIVND (reference sequence). This CDR3 spans 13 amino acids. The germline V and J ends were trimmed by 5 bases and 8 bases, with 12 bases remaining between them. CDR3 sequence: CASSANPGEKLFF. CDR3 bases: TGTGCCAGTAGTGCAAACCCCGGGGAAAAACTGTTTTTT.

This chain joins TRBV15 and TRBJ2-7, with 9 bases aligning to TRBD2. CDR1 is LNHNV and CDR2 is YYDKDF in the germline V gene (reference sequence). The CDR3 length is 14 residues. V was pared by 6 bases and J by 2 bases, with 5 bases of the junction left unmatched. CDR3 in amino acids: CATSSASGTYEQYF. The CDR3 coding sequence is TGTGCCACCAGTTCCGCTAGCGGGACCTACGAGCAGTACTTC.

The chain recombines TRBV28 with TRBJ1-5, with D unresolved. The CDR3 length is 15 residues. From germline, CDR1 is MDHEN and CDR2 SYDVKM. The germline V and J ends were trimmed by 3 bases and 1 base, with 10 bases remaining between them. CDR3 DNA: TGTGCCAGCAGTTTCGGGGTGTCAAGCAATCAGCCCCAGCATTTT. Translating gives CASSFGVSSNQPQHF.

A word on this clone: The identical CDR3 is also encoded by other nucleotide sequences in the sample. The V gene is TRBV7-9, the J gene TRBJ2-7; a weak D match, TRBD1 (6 bases). The CDR3 totals 14 residues. Germline V CDR1 and CDR2: SEHNR, FQNEAQ (reference sequence). V was clipped by 5 bases and J by 3 bases, with 14 bases between them. CDR3 residues: CASSPPGRGYEQYF. Here the CDR3 DNA reads TGTGCCAGCAGCCCTCCAGGCAGGGGCTACGAGCAGTACTTC.

The chain links TRBV6-6 to TRBJ2-5; TRBD2 might be the D (6 bases). The V gene's germline CDR1 is MNHNY and CDR2 SVGAGI (reference sequence). The CDR3 has 14 residues. Trimming left V 6 bases short and J 3 bases short, with 14 bases between. This chain's CDR3 is CASRNKGLKETQYF. CDR3 bases: TGTGCCAGCAGAAATAAAGGACTAAAAGAGACCCAGTACTTC.